A selection of T cell receptor beta chains follows, all from one sample in a study of blood T cell repertoires in COVID-19. Method: immunoSEQ multiplex PCR; TCRdb's copy keeps in-frame clones and lacks some. The sample has 59,000 or so clones; around 67% are singletons. Source material: peripheral blood. These receptors came from a woman aged 45 to 65 with active or convalescent COVID-19. The conserved cysteine and the conserved F or W are not part of the CDR3 here. Each record gives: V gene, J gene, clone size, CDR3 protein. Clone size appears in some rows only: once, few, many, or a class for an expanded clone.

>TRBV7-6|TRBJ1-4|-
ASSQQPTTNEKLF
>TRBV19|TRBJ2-3|-
ASSGLTGFGTDTQY
>TRBV25-1|TRBJ2-2|-
ASSPKRTGITGELF
>TRBV19|TRBJ2-6|once
ASGGETGRSSGANVLT
>TRBV5-4|TRBJ2-1|-
ASSFQLAAYNEQF
>TRBV7-9|TRBJ1-5|-
ASTISAGDSNQPQH
>TRBV30|TRBJ1-5|once
AWSDREGYSNQPQH
>TRBV11-2|TRBJ2-6|once
ASSPRQGGLSGANVLT
>TRBV28|TRBJ1-6|few
ASSYRGNSPLH
>TRBV30|TRBJ1-5|few
AWSDLPGEPQH
>TRBV5-4|TRBJ1-2|few
ASSFTGGGGYT
>TRBV4-1|TRBJ1-5|-
ASNNVIRTGVHQPQH
>TRBV9|TRBJ2-7|-
ASSAGTSGYEQY
>TRBV5-1|TRBJ2-2|-
ASSFSSSNTGELF
>TRBV19|TRBJ1-2|few
ASGSRVFYGYT
>TRBV7-9|TRBJ1-3|-
ASSLASGTIY
>TRBV30|TRBJ1-2|-
AWSVSGGANYGYT
>TRBV3-1/TRBV3-2|TRBJ1-6|-
ASSQDRDSPLH
>TRBV11-3|TRBJ2-2|-
ASSRGGRDTGELF
>TRBV3-1/TRBV3-2|TRBJ2-1|-
ASSQTGDWDEQF
>TRBV7-9|TRBJ1-1|-
ASSLLGSTEAF
>TRBV5-1|TRBJ1-6|many
ASSSGQEGSPLH
>TRBV5-6|TRBJ1-1|-
ASSTLTGWTAF